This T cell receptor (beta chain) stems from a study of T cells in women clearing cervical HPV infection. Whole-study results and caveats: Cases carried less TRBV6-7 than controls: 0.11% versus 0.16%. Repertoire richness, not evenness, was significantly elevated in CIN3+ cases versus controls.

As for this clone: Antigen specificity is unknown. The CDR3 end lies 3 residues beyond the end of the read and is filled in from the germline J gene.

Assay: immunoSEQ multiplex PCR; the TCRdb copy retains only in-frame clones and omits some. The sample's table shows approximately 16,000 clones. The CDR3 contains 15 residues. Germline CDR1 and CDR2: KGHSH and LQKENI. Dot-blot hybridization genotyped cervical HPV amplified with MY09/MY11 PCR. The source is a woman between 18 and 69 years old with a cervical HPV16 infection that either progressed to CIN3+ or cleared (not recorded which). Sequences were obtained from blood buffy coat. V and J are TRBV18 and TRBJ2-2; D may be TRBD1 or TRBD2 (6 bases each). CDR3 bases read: TGTGCCAGCTCATCCGCGGGACACGATAATTCACCG. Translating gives CASSSAGHDNSP. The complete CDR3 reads CASSSAGHDNSPLFF. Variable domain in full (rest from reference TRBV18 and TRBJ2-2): NAGVMQNPRHLVRRRGQEARLRCSPMKGHSHVYWYRQLPEEGLKFMVYLQKENIIDESGMPKERFSAEFPKEGPSILRIQQVVRGDSAAYFCASSSAGHDNSPLFFGEGSRLTVL.